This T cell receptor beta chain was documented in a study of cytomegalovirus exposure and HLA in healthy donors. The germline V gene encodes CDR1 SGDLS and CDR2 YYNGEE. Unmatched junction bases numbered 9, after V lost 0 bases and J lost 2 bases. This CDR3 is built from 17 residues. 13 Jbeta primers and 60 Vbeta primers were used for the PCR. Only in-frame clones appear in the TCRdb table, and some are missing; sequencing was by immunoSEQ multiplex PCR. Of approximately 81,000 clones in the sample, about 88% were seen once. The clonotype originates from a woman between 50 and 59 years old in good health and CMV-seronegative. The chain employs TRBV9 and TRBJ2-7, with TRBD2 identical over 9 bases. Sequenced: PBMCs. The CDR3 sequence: CASSVVGGRASTYEQYF. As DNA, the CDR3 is TGTGCCAGCAGCGTAGTAGGCGGGAGGGCCTCAACCTACGAGCAGTACTTC.